The entry that follows covers one TCR beta chain sequence. This sample is drawn from a study of T-cell reconstitution after alpha-beta-depleted transplantation in children. The TCRbeta library was prepared with unique molecular identifiers. TCRdb re-analysed the PCR reads in MiXCR, keeping a single row per CDR3 protein. In the table there are about 610,000 distinct CDR3 sequences, roughly a tenth of which are singletons. Trimming removed 7 bases from V and 5 bases from J; junction bases left unmatched: 8. The CDR3 runs 14 residues. The receptor was isolated from a human donor who donated a stem cell graft to a child with acute myeloid leukemia. The source material was PBMCs from the stem cell graft donor, sampled from the stem cell graft. The chain uses TRBV12-3 or TRBV12-4 and TRBJ2-7; 10 bases align to TRBD1. CDR3 loop: CASKPGQGSNEQYF. The CDR3, as DNA: TGTGCCAGCAAACCGGGACAGGGGTCCAACGAGCAGTACTTC.